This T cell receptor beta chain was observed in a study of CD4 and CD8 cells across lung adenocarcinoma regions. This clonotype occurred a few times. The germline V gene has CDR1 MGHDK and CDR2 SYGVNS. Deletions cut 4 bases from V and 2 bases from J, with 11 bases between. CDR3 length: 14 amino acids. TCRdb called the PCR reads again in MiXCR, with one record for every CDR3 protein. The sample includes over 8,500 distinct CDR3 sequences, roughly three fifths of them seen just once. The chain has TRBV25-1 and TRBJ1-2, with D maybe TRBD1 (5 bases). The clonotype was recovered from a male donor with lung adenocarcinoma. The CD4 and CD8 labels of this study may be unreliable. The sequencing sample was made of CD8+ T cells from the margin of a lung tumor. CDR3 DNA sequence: TGTGCCAGCAGTGTCGCAGGGTCCAACTATGGCTACACCTTC. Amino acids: CASSVAGSNYGYTF.